Listed below are T cell receptor beta chains from one sample, sequenced in a study of CD8 T cells in ankylosing spondylitis. TCRdb analysed the 5' RACE reads with MiXCR anew, one entry per CDR3 protein. This sample yields hundreds of thousands of distinct CDR3 sequences, of which over 15% are seen a single time; about 8.2% belongs to the top ten. The specimen was blood, either unsorted or a sorted T cell fraction (not recorded which). These TCRs come from a male donor with ankylosing spondylitis or in good health (not recorded which). Both conserved end residues are part of each CDR3. The order of the fields is J gene, V gene, D gene, clone size, CDR3 DNA, CDR3 protein. D genes are given only for firm matches. Size is omitted from some rows. Given values are once, few, many or a class for expanded clones.

TRBJ1-4 | TRBV24-1 | NA | NA | TGTGCCACCAGTGACCCGACAGTCAAAAAACTGTTTTTT | CATSDPTVKKLFF
TRBJ2-3 | TRBV5-1 | NA | NA | TGCGCCAGCAGCTTCGCAGGGGCCTATAGCACAGATACGCAGTATTTT | CASSFAGAYSTDTQYF
TRBJ2-3 | TRBV10-3 | TRBD1 | many | TGTGCCATCAGCACAGGACAGGGCCATGGTACGCAGTATTTT | CAISTGQGHGTQYF
TRBJ2-1 | TRBV28 | NA | NA | TGTGCCAGCAGTTTAACCGGGTGGGCCCCCTACAATGAGCAGTTCTTC | CASSLTGWAPYNEQFF
TRBJ2-3 | TRBV20-1 | NA | NA | TGCAGTGCCAGGGAAGGGAACCGGCGCACAGATACGCAGTATTTT | CSAREGNRRTDTQYF
TRBJ2-1 | TRBV29-1 | NA | NA | TGCAGCGTGGGGCACACGGTGACAGGTCACAATGAGCAGTTCTTC | CSVGHTVTGHNEQFF
TRBJ1-1 | TRBV20-1 | TRBD1 | many | TGCAGTGCTAGAAAAACAGGGGCGAACACTGAAGCTTTCTTT | CSARKTGANTEAFF
TRBJ2-5 | TRBV12-3/TRBV12-4 | TRBD1 | NA | TGTGCCAGCAGTAGGAACGGACAGGGTCAAGAGACCCAGTACTTC | CASSRNGQGQETQYF
TRBJ2-3 | TRBV25-1 | TRBD2 | NA | TGTGCCAGCAGCGGAATAGCGGGAGGGCCGGAAGATACGCAGTATTTT | CASSGIAGGPEDTQYF
TRBJ2-3 | TRBV6-2/TRBV6-3 | NA | NA | TGTGCCAGCAGTTACTCGGCCTACGGTACCACAGATACGCAGTATTTT | CASSYSAYGTTDTQYF
TRBJ2-1 | TRBV28 | NA | NA | TGTGCCAGCAGCCAAGGGGGTATAGAGGGCAATGAGCAGTTCTTC | CASSQGGIEGNEQFF
TRBJ2-1 | TRBV6-1 | TRBD2 | few | TGTGCCAGCAGTACAGGACTAGCGGGACTCTACAATGAGCAGTTCTTC | CASSTGLAGLYNEQFF
TRBJ2-1 | TRBV12-3/TRBV12-4 | TRBD2 | NA | TGTGCCAGCAGTACAAGCGGGGGGCGCCTCTACAATGAGCAGTTCTTC | CASSTSGGRLYNEQFF
TRBJ2-2 | TRBV10-2 | NA | few | TGCGCCAGCAGTTGGACAGCCCAGGGTTCCGGGGAGCTGTTTTTT | CASSWTAQGSGELFF
TRBJ1-5 | TRBV12-3/TRBV12-4 | NA | many | TGTGCCAGCAGTTTAGGGTCCGCAGGGTCCAATCAGCCCCAGCATTTT | CASSLGSAGSNQPQHF
TRBJ1-1 | TRBV9 | NA | few | TGTGCCAGCAGCTCCAGCATGGGGACTTTCTTT | CASSSSMGTFF
TRBJ2-3 | TRBV7-3 | NA | NA | TGTGCCAGCAGCTTAAGCGGGACGAGCACAGATACGCAGTATTTT | CASSLSGTSTDTQYF
TRBJ2-3 | TRBV2 | TRBD2 | NA | TGTGCCAGCAGGGTGACTAGCGGGGGCACAGATACGCAGTATTTT | CASRVTSGGTDTQYF
TRBJ2-1 | TRBV6-1 | TRBD1 | NA | TGTGCCAGCAGTCTAGGACAGGGGAGGGGTAATGAGCAGTTCTTC | CASSLGQGRGNEQFF
TRBJ2-2 | TRBV29-1 | NA | many | TGCAGCGTTGCTGAGGGAACCGGGGAGCTGTTTTTT | CSVAEGTGELFF
TRBJ1-2 | TRBV9 | NA | few | TGTGCCAGCAGCGTCATTACCGGGTTAGGCTACACCTTC | CASSVITGLGYTF
TRBJ2-2 | TRBV7-3 | NA | NA | TGTGCCAGCAGCCCTCAACAGGGCGCGAACACCGGGGAGCTGTTTTTT | CASSPQQGANTGELFF
TRBJ2-3 | TRBV20-1 | NA | few | TGCAGTGCTAGGCGGCCCCGTCACACAGATACGCAGTATTTT | CSARRPRHTDTQYF
TRBJ2-5 | TRBV5-1 | NA | NA | TGCGCCAGCAGCTTGACAGTTCAAGAGACCCAGTACTTC | CASSLTVQETQYF
TRBJ2-3 | TRBV7-2 | NA | NA | TGTGCCAGCAGCTTAGTGCTAAAGGGGGCAGATACGCAGTATTTT | CASSLVLKGADTQYF
TRBJ2-1 | TRBV5-1 | TRBD1 | NA | TGCGCCAGCAGCACAGGGGACCGCTCCTACAATGAGCAGTTCTTC | CASSTGDRSYNEQFF
TRBJ2-2 | TRBV12-3/TRBV12-4 | TRBD1 | few | TGTGCCAGCAGTCCTGAACCCGGACAGGGGGCAATGAGGTACACCGGGGAGCTGTTTTTT | CASSPEPGQGAMRYTGELFF
TRBJ1-2 | TRBV28 | NA | NA | TGTGCCAGCAGTTGGACAGCCTCAACTGACGGCTACACCTTC | CASSWTASTDGYTF
TRBJ2-5 | TRBV11-2 | TRBD2 | NA | TGTGCCAGCAGCTTAGGTGGAACTAGCGGGGGGGCACGGGAGACCCAGTACTTC | CASSLGGTSGGARETQYF
TRBJ2-3 | TRBV29-1 | NA | few | TGCAGCGTTGGTCGTGTTACGGCAGATACGCAGTATTTT | CSVGRVTADTQYF
TRBJ1-6 | TRBV21-1 | NA | NA | TGTGCCAGGAGTGAAAAGGGCACTTCACCCCTCCACTTT | CARSEKGTSPLHF
TRBJ1-4 | TRBV20-1 | NA | few | TGCAGTGCTAGAGATCGACGGGGGGTCGGTGAAAAACTGTTTTTT | CSARDRRGVGEKLFF
TRBJ2-3 | TRBV20-1 | NA | NA | TGCTGTGCTAGAGTGGGGGGAACTCTAGCCACAGATACGCAGTATTTT | CCARVGGTLATDTQYF
TRBJ1-1 | TRBV5-1 | NA | few | TGCGCCAGCAGCGCCCCATCGGCATTTAACACTGAAGCTTTCTTT | CASSAPSAFNTEAFF
TRBJ2-5 | TRBV29-1 | NA | few | TGCAGCGTTGCCCCAGGGTCAGAGACCCAGTACTTC | CSVAPGSETQYF
TRBJ2-2 | TRBV2 | NA | few | TGTGCCAGCAGGATTGACAGCGGGAACACCGGGGAGCTGTTTTTT | CASRIDSGNTGELFF
TRBJ1-1 | TRBV3-1 | TRBD1 | NA | TGTGTCAGCAGCAGAACCGGGACAGGGGGTATGGGAGCTTTCTTT | CVSSRTGTGGMGAFF
TRBJ2-1 | TRBV3-1 | NA | NA | TGTGCCAGCAGCCAAGAGGTGAGCAATGAGCAGTTCTTC | CASSQEVSNEQFF
TRBJ2-1 | TRBV12-3/TRBV12-4 | TRBD1 | many | TGTGCCAGCAGTTTGAACAGGGGTAATGAGCAGTTCTTC | CASSLNRGNEQFF
TRBJ2-1 | TRBV20-1 | NA | NA | TGCAGTGCTGGAGGCTCCTCCCCCCAGCAGTTCTTC | CSAGGSSPQQFF
TRBJ1-1 | TRBV27 | NA | few | TGTGCCAGCAGTTTAAATGGTCGGAACACTGAAGCTTTCTTT | CASSLNGRNTEAFF
TRBJ2-3 | TRBV11-2 | TRBD2 | once | TGTACCAGCAGGGCCGGACTAGCCACAGATACGCAGTATTTT | CTSRAGLATDTQYF
TRBJ1-5 | TRBV12-3/TRBV12-4 | NA | few | TGTGCCAGCAGTTTCGGCGGGGGAGGTAGAAATCAGCCCCAGCATTTT | CASSFGGGGRNQPQHF
TRBJ2-5 | TRBV5-1 | NA | NA | TGCGCCAGCCGGGGGGCGGCTCAAGAGACCCAGTACTTC | CASRGAAQETQYF
TRBJ1-5 | TRBV7-9 | NA | NA | TGTGCCAGCAGCCCCGAAGGGGTTGAGAGTCAGCCCCAGCATTTT | CASSPEGVESQPQHF
TRBJ2-3 | TRBV20-1 | NA | NA | TGCAGTGCCCTAATGGGTGCAGATACGCAGTATTTT | CSALMGADTQYF
TRBJ1-5 | TRBV12-3/TRBV12-4 | TRBD1 | NA | TGTGCCAGCAGTTTAGCGAGGCCGGGACAGGGGATAGGTAGCAATCAGCCCCAGCATTTT | CASSLARPGQGIGSNQPQHF
TRBJ1-4 | TRBV5-1 | NA | few | TGCGCCAGCAGCTTGGACAGTCCAAATGAAAAACTGTTTTTT | CASSLDSPNEKLFF
TRBJ2-1 | TRBV28 | NA | NA | TGTGCCAGCCTATCTCTAGGAAATGAGCAGTTCTTC | CASLSLGNEQFF
TRBJ2-3 | TRBV12-3/TRBV12-4 | NA | NA | TGTGCCAGCAGTTTATTGCAGATTGGGGATACGCAGTATTTT | CASSLLQIGDTQYF
TRBJ2-1 | TRBV12-3/TRBV12-4 | TRBD2 | NA | TGTGCCAGCAGCAGGACTAGGGGTGAGCAGTTCTTC | CASSRTRGEQFF
TRBJ1-5 | TRBV12-3/TRBV12-4 | TRBD1 | NA | TGTGCCAGCGGGGACAGAGGTCGCAGCCAGCCCCAGCATTTT | CASGDRGRSQPQHF
TRBJ1-5 | TRBV28 | NA | few | TGTGCCAGCCAATTTATCCAGGGAAACAATCAGCCCCAGCATTTT | CASQFIQGNNQPQHF
TRBJ2-5 | TRBV9 | TRBD2 | NA | TGTGCCAGCAGCGTAGCCCCGGGACTAGCCATTGAGACCCAGTACTTC | CASSVAPGLAIETQYF
TRBJ2-3 | TRBV12-3/TRBV12-4 | TRBD1 | NA | TGTGCCAGCAGTAGGGGACAGGGGGTAAGGGATACGCAGTATTTT | CASSRGQGVRDTQYF
TRBJ2-4 | TRBV20-1 | NA | NA | TGCAGTACTAGGGAAATAGCCAAAAACATTCAGTACTTC | CSTREIAKNIQYF
TRBJ2-5 | TRBV6-1 | NA | few | TGTGCCAGCACGGAGGGGGGGCGAGAGACCCAGTACTTC | CASTEGGRETQYF
TRBJ2-1 | TRBV29-1 | TRBD2 | NA | TGCAGCGTTTTAGCTGGACTAGCGGGAGTTGGGAATGAGCAGTTCTTC | CSVLAGLAGVGNEQFF
TRBJ2-2 | TRBV3-1 | NA | NA | TGTGCCAGCAGCCAAGTGGCCCAGATAAGCGGGTGGAACACCGGGGAGCTGTTTTTT | CASSQVAQISGWNTGELFF